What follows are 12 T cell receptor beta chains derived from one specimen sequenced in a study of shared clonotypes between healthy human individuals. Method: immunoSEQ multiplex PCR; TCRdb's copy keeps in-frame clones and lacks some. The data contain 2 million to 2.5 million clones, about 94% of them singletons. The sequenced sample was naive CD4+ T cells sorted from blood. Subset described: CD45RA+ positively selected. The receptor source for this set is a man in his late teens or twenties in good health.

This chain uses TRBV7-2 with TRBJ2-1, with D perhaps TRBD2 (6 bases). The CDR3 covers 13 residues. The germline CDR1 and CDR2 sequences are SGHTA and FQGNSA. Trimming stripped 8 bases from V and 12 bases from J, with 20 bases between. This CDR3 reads CASCPASAGGQFF. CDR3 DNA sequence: TGTGCCAGCTGTCCGGCGTCAGCGGGCGGGCAGTTCTTC.

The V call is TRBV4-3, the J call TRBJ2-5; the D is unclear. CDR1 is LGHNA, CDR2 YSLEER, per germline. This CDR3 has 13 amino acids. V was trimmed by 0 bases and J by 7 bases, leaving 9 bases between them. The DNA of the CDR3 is TGCGCCAGCAGCCAAGAAATAAGCGTGACCCAGTACTTC. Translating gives CASSQEISVTQYF.

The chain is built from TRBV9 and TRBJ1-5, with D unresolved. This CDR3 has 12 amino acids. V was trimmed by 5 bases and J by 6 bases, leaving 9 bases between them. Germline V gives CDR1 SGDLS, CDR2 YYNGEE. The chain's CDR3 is CASSALTQPQHF. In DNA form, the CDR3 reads TGTGCCAGCAGTGCCCTTACTCAGCCCCAGCATTTT.

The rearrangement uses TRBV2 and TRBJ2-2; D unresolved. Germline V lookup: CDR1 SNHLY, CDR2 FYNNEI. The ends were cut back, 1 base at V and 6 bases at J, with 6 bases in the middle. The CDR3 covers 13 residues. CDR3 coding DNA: TGTGCCAGCAGTGAAGTGGTCGCCGGGGAGCTGTTTTTT. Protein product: CASSEVVAGELFF.

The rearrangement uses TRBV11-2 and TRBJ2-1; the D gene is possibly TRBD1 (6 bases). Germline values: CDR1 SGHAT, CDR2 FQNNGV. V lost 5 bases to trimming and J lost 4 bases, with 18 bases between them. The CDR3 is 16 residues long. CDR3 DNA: TGTGCCAGCAGCATACCAGGGGCTAGCCTATACAATGAGCAGTTCTTC. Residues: CASSIPGASLYNEQFF. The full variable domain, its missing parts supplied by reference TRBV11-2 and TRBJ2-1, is EAGVAQSPRYKIIEKRQSVAFWCNPISGHATLYWYQQILGQGPKLLIQFQNNGVVDDSQLPKDRFSAERLKGVDSTLKIQPAKLEDSAVYLCASSIPGASLYNEQFFGPGTRLTVL.

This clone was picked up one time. The CDR3 DNA reads TGTGCCAGCAGTTACCTAGCGGGAGGGCCGGGCGAGCAGTACTTC. Amino acids: CASSYLAGGPGEQYF. This chain joins TRBV5-4 and TRBJ2-7, with TRBD2 matching over 12 bases. The CDR3 extends over 15 amino acids. The J segment lost 6 bases and the V segment lost 5 bases, leaving 9 bases of the junction unmatched. From germline, CDR1 is SGHNT and CDR2 YYREEE (reference sequence).

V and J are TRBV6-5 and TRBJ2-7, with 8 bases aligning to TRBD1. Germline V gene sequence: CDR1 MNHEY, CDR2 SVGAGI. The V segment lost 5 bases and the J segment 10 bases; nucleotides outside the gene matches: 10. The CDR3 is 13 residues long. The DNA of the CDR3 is TGTGCCAGCAGTCGCGATCAGGGGGCAGGACAGTACTTC. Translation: CASSRDQGAGQYF.

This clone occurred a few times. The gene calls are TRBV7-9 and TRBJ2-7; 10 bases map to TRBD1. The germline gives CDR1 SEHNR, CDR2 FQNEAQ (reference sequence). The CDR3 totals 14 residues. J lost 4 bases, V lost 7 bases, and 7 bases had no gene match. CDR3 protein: CASTPGQGMYEQYF. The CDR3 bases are TGTGCCAGCACCCCGGGACAGGGGATGTACGAGCAGTACTTC.

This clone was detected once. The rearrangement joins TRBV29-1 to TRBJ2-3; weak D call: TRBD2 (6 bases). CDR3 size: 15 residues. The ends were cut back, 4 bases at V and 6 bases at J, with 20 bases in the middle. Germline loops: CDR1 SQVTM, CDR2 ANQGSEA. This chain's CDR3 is CSVGLTSKLRDTQYF. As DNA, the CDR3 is TGCAGCGTTGGTTTAACTAGCAAGTTACGGGATACGCAGTATTTT.

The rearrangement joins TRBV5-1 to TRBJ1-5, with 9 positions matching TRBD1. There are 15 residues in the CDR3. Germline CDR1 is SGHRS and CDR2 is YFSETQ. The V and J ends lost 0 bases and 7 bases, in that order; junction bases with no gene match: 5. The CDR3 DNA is TGCGCCAGCAGCTTGGAGGGACAGGGTAGCCAGCCCCAGCATTTT. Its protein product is CASSLEGQGSQPQHF.

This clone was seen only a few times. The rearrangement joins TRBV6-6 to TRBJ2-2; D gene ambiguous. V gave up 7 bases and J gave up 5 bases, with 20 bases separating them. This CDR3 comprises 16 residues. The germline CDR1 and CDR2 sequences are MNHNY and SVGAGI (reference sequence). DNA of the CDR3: TGTGCCAGCACCCCTCGGATAAGTGGTTTTACCGGGGAGCTGTTTTTT. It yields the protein CASTPRISGFTGELFF.

The DNA of the CDR3 is TGTGCCAGCGCGGGACAGGGGGTAATAGATACGCAGTATTTT. Residues: CASAGQGVIDTQYF. The chain combines TRBV6-6 with TRBJ2-3; 11 bases agree with TRBD1. CDR3 size: 14 residues. The ends lost 8 bases at V and 5 bases at J; junction bases unmatched: 6. Germline assignment: CDR1 MNHNY and CDR2 SVGAGI (reference sequence).